A single TCR beta chain is shown here with its context. Its specificity is unknown. The germline V gene encodes CDR1 DFQATT and CDR2 SNEGSKA (reference sequence). The CDR3 sequence is 13 residues long. This record comes from a study of CD8 T cells in ankylosing spondylitis. TCRdb processed the 5' RACE reads anew with MiXCR; each CDR3 protein has one entry. The sample consists of under 450,000 distinct CDR3 sequences, about 15% of them appearing once. Study-level findings and limits: Apparently characteristic of ankylosing spondylitis blood was a TCR beta motif (about eight highly homologous variants). Reportedly, significant enrichment of disease-linked clones occurred in matched ankylosing spondylitis synovial fluid.

This chain joins TRBV20-1 and TRBJ2-1; TRBD1 aligns across 7 bases. The material sequenced was blood, either unsorted or a sorted T cell fraction (not recorded which). The origin of this receptor is a male donor with ankylosing spondylitis. CDR3 coding DNA: TGCGGGGCCGAGGGGGCGATTTACAATGAGCAGTTCTTC. Translated, it gives CGAEGAIYNEQFF.